One T cell receptor (beta chain) is described in this entry. Germline-derived CDR1 and CDR2 are MNHEY and SVGAGI. The CDR3 runs to 15 residues. The germline V and J ends were trimmed by 0 bases and 2 bases, with 11 bases remaining between them. Study processing details: By means of reference gene primer amplification, nucleated cell counts were estimated. Only in-frame clones appear in the TCRdb table, and some are missing; sequencing was by immunoSEQ multiplex PCR. V and J calls plus clone size are reproduced from that table; the DNA served to infer D and trimming. The sample comprises some 81,000 clones, 90% to 95% of which are singletons, and 3.5% to 5% rests with the top ten. This sample was taken from a study of blood T cell repertoires in COVID-19. For the study at large: Acute-phase and convalescent COVID-19 samples originated in the United States, Italy and Spain. PBMCs, B-cell-depleted T cells, or T cells were the source of the cDNA or gDNA that made up the material.

The genes are TRBV6-5 and TRBJ2-7; TRBD1 is a possible D gene (6 bases). The specimen was peripheral blood. This TCR came from a human donor with active COVID-19. The donor label of this sample is uncertain. The CDR3 sequence: CASSYSDSRAYEQYF. For the CDR3, the DNA is TGTGCCAGCAGTTACTCGGACAGCCGAGCCTACGAGCAGTACTTC.